This TCR beta chain was profiled in a study of T cells in Graves' hyperthyroidism and ophthalmopathy. General study points: From stable hyperthyroidism, ophthalmopathy was separated by a 13 V-J model.

Authors of the study amplified TCR beta CDR3 regions from RNA transcripts. The study used the HTBI primer set for a first-round RT-PCR of the TCR CDR3. TCRdb recomputed calls from the multiplex PCR reads with MiXCR, one row per CDR3 protein. The data show 550,000 to 600,000 distinct CDR3 sequences, 12% to 15% seen once. CDR3 length equals 16 residues. Germline loops: CDR1 SGHKS, CDR2 YYEKEE (reference sequence). Trimming removed 4 bases from V and 7 bases from J, with 20 bases in between. This clonotype has just a few counts. Its antigen is as yet unknown. The material sequenced was blood. The V and J genes are TRBV5-5 and TRBJ2-2; D not resolved. The clonotype originates from a woman aged 18-29 years with Graves' ophthalmopathy. In DNA, the CDR3 is TGTGCCAGCAGCCAAGATGTAGACCTAGTGGGCGGGGAGCTGTTTTTT. Translating gives CASSQDVDLVGGELFF.